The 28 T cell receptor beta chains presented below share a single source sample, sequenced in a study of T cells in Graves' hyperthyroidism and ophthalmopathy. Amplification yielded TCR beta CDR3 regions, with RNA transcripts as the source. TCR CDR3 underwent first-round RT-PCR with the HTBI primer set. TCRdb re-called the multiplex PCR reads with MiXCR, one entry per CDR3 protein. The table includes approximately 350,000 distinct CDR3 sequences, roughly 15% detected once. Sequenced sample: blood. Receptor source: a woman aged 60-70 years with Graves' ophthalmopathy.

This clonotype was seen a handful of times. This CDR3 is CASSYGQGTYGYTF. CDR3 bases: TGTGCCAGCAGCTATGGACAGGGGACCTATGGCTACACCTTC. The rearrangement uses TRBV28 and TRBJ1-2, with TRBD1 identical over 9 bases. V shed 6 bases, J shed 4 bases, and the junction held 6 bases outside the gene matches. In germline, CDR1 is MDHEN, CDR2 SYDVKM. The CDR3 has 14 residues.

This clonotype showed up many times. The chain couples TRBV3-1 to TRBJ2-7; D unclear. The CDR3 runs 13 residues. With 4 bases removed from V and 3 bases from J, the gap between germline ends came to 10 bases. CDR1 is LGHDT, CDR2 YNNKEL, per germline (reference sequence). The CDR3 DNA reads TGTGCCAGCAGCCGCGGCCCAAACTACGAGCAGTACTTC. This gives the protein CASSRGPNYEQYF.

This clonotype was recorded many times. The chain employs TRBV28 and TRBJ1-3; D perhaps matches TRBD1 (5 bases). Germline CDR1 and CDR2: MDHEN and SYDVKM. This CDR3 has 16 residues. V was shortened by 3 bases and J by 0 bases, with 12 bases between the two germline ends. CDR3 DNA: TGTGCCAGCAGTTTCAGGGAAGGGAGCTCTGGAAACACCATATATTTT. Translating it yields CASSFREGSSGNTIYF.

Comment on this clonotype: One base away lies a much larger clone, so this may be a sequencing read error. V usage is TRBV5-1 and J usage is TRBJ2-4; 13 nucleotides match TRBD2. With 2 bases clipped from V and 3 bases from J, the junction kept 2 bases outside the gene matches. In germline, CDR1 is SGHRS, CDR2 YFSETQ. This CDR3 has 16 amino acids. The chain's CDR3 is CASSLTSGRDKNIQYF. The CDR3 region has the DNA TGCGCCAGCAGCTTAACTAGCGGGAGGGACAAAAACATTCAGTACTTC.

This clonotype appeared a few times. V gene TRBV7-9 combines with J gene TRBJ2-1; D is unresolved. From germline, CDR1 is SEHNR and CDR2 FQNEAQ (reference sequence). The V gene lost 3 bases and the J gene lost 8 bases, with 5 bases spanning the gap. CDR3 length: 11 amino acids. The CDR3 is CASSFGHEQFF. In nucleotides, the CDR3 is TGTGCCAGCAGCTTTGGTCATGAGCAGTTCTTC.

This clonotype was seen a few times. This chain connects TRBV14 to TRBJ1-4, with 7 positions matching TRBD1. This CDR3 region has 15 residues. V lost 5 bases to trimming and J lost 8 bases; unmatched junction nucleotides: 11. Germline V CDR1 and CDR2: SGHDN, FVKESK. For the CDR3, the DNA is TGTGCCAGCAGCGCCATCGACAGGGTACGGGAAAAACTGTTTTTT. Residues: CASSAIDRVREKLFF.

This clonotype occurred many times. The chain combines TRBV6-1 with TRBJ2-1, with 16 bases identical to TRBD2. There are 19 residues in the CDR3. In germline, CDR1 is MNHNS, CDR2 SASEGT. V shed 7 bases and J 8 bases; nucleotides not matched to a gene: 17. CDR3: CASKVMGLAGGPWFDEQFF. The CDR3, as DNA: TGTGCCAGCAAAGTTATGGGACTAGCGGGAGGGCCCTGGTTCGATGAGCAGTTCTTC.

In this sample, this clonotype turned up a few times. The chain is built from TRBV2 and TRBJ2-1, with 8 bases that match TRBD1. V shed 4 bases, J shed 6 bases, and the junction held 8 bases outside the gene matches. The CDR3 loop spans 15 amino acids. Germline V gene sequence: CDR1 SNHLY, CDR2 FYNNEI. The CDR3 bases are TGTGCCAGCAGTGTGGACAGGGTAGTTGGCAATGAGCAGTTCTTC. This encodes CASSVDRVVGNEQFF.

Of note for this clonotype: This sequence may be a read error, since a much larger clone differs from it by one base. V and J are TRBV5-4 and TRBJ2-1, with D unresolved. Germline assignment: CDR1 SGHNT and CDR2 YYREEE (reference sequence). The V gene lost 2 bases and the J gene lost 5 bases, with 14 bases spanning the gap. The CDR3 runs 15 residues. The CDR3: CASSFLTTADNEQFF. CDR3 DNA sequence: TGTGCCAGCAGCTTCCTTACAACCGCTGACAATGAGCAGTTCTTC.

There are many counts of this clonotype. The CDR3 nucleotides are TGTGCCAGCAGTTTGGGATACTCCTACGAGCAGTACTTC. It specifies CASSLGYSYEQYF. V and J are TRBV28 and TRBJ2-7; D remains unclear. The ends were cut back, 3 bases at V and 0 bases at J, with 6 bases in the middle. The germline V gene has CDR1 MDHEN and CDR2 SYDVKM. CDR3 size: 13 residues.

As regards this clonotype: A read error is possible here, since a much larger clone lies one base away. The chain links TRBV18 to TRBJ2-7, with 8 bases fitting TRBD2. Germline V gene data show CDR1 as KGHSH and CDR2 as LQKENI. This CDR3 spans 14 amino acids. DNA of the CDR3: TGTGTCAGCTCACCACGGGAGGGCCTAGGCGAGCAGTACTTC. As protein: CVSSPREGLGEQYF.

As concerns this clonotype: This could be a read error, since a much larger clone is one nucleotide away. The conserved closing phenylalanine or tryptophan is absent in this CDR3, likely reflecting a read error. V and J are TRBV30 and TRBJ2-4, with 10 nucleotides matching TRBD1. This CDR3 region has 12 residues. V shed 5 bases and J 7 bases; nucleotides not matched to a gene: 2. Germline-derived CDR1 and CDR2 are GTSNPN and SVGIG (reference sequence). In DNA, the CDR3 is TGTGCCTGGGGGACAGGGGATAACATTCAGTACCTC. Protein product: CAWGTGDNIQYL.

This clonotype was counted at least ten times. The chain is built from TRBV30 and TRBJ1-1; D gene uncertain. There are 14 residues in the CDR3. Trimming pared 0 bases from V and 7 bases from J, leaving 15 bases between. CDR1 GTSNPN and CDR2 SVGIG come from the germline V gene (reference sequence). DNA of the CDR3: TGTGCCTGGAGTGTCCGGGCCCGGGGAGGTGAAGCTTTCTTT. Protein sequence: CAWSVRARGGEAFF.

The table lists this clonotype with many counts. The CDR3 reads CASSPTTYQREGRETQYF. DNA of the CDR3: TGTGCCAGCAGTCCGACGACTTACCAGCGGGAGGGCCGGGAGACCCAGTACTTC. The V and J genes are TRBV28 and TRBJ2-5, with TRBD2 matching over 10 bases. Germline assignment: CDR1 MDHEN and CDR2 SYDVKM. This CDR3 spans 18 amino acids. V lost 5 bases, J lost 5 bases, and 17 bases stayed unmatched.

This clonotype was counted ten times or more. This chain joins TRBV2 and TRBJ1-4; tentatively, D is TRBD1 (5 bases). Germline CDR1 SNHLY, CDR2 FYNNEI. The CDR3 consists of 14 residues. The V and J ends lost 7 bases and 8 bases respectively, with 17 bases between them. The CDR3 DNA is TGTGCCAGCAACCGCCCGGGGGGTGCGGAAAAACTGTTTTTT. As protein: CASNRPGGAEKLFF.

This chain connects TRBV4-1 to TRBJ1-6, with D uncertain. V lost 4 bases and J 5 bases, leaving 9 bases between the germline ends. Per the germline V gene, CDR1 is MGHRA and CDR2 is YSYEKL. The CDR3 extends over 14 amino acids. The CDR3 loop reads CASSRHGDNSPLHF. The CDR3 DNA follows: TGCGCCAGCAGCCGACACGGGGATAATTCACCCCTCCACTTT.

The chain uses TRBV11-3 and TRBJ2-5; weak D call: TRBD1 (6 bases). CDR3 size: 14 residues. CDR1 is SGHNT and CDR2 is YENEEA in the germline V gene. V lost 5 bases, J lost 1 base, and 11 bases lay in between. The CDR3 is CASSPRQVQETQYF. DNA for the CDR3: TGTGCCAGCAGCCCGCGACAGGTCCAAGAGACCCAGTACTTC.

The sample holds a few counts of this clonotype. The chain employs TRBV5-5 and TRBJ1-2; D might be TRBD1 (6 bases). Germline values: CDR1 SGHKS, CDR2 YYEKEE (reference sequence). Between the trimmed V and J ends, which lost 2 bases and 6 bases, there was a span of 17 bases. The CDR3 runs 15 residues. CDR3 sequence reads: CASSLTGPSRDGYTF. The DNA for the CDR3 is TGTGCCAGCAGCTTAACAGGGCCATCTAGGGATGGCTACACCTTC.

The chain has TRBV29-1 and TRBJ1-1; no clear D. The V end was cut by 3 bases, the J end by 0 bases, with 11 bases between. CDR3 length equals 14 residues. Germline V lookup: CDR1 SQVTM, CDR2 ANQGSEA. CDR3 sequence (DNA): TGCAGCGTTGACGCCCGGCGGATGAACACTGAAGCTTTCTTT. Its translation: CSVDARRMNTEAFF.

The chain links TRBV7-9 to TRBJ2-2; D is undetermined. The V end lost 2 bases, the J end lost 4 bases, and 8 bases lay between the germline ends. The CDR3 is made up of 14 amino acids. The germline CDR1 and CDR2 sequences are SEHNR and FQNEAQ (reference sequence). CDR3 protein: CASSLYASTGELFF. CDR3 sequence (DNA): TGTGCCAGCAGCTTATACGCGAGCACCGGGGAGCTGTTTTTT.

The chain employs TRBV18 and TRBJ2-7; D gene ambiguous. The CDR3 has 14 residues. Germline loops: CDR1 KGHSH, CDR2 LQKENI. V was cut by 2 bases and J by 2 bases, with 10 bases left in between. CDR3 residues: CASSPTEATYEQYF. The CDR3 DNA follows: TGTGCCAGCTCACCAACAGAGGCCACCTACGAGCAGTACTTC.

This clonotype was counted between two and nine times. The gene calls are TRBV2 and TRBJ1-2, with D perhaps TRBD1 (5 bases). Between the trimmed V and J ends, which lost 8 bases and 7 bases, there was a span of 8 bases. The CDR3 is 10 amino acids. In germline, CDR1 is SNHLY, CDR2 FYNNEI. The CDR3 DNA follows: TGTGCCAGCTTTGGGGCTGGCTACACCTTC. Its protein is CASFGAGYTF.

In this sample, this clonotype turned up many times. CDR3 bases: TGTGCCAGCAGCCCGCTGGTTGGGAGCTCCTACGAGCAGTACTTC. This translates into CASSPLVGSSYEQYF. This chain connects TRBV7-8 to TRBJ2-7; possibly TRBD2 for D (5 bases). From germline, CDR1 is SGHVS and CDR2 FQNEAQ. This CDR3 spans 15 amino acids. V was pared by 5 bases and J by 0 bases, with 14 bases between.

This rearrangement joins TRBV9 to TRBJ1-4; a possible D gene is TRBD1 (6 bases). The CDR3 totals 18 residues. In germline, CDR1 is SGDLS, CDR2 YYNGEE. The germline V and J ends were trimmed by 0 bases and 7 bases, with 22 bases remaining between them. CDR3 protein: CASSVANLRGALVEKLFF. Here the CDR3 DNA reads TGTGCCAGCAGCGTAGCAAATTTAAGGGGGGCCCTGGTTGAAAAACTGTTTTTT.

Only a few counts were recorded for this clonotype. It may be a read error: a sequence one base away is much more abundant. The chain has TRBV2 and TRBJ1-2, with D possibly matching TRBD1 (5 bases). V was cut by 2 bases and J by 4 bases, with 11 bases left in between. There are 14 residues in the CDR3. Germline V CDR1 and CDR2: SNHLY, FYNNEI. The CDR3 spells CASSERGLGYGYTF. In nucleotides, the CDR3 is TGTGCCAGCAGTGAAAGGGGCTTGGGCTATGGCTACACCTTC.

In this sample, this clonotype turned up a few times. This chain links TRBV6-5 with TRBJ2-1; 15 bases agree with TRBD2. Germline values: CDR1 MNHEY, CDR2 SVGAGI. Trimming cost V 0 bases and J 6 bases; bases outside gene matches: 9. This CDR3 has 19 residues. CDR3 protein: CASSYSGLAGGRILNEQFF. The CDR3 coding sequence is TGTGCCAGCAGTTACTCGGGACTAGCGGGAGGACGAATCCTCAATGAGCAGTTCTTC.

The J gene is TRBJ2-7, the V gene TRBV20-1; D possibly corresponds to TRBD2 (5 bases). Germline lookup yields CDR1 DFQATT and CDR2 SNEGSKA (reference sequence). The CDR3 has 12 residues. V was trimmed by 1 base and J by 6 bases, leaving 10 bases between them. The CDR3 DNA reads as TGCAGTGCTAGAGTTGAGGGCTTCGAGCAGTACTTC. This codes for CSARVEGFEQYF.

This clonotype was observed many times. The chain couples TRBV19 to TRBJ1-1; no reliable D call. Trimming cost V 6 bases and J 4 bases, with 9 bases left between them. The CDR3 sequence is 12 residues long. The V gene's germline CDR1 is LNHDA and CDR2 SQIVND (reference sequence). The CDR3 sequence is CASRGKGTEAFF. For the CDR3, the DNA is TGTGCCAGTAGGGGAAAAGGCACTGAAGCTTTCTTT.